What follows are 28 T cell receptor beta chains derived from one specimen sequenced in a study of response to subunit inactivated influenza vaccine. TCRdb reprocessed the RT-PCR reads via MiXCR and lists one record per CDR3 protein. The sample yields some 500,000 distinct CDR3 sequences, 15% to 20% seen once. Sequencing was performed on CD4+ T cells sorted from PBMCs, taken less than 30 months after vaccination. The source of these receptors is a man aged 50 to 69 who received an inactivated influenza vaccine.

This clonotype was seen a handful of times. The chain links TRBV7-2 to TRBJ1-1; D gene ambiguous. The CDR3 sequence is 14 residues long. The V end lost 5 bases, the J end lost 3 bases, and 13 bases lay between the germline ends. Germline values: CDR1 SGHTA, CDR2 FQGNSA. The CDR3 spells CASSPPLEHTEAFF. DNA of the CDR3: TGTGCCAGCAGCCCTCCTCTTGAGCACACTGAAGCTTTCTTT.

Ten or more counts support this clonotype. The chain links TRBV5-1 to TRBJ2-3, with D perhaps matching TRBD2 (6 bases). From germline, CDR1 is SGHRS and CDR2 YFSETQ. Trimming took off 5 bases at V and 2 bases at J, with 15 bases between the two ends. The length of the CDR3 is 15 residues. CDR3 nucleotide sequence: TGCGCCAGCAGATCCTCTAGCGCGTCCACAGATACGCAGTATTTT. This codes for CASRSSSASTDTQYF. Combining the CDR3 with reference TRBV5-1 and TRBJ2-3 gives the whole variable domain KAGVTQTPRYLIKTRGQQVTLSCSPISGHRSVSWYQQTPGQGLQFLFEYFSETQRNKGNFPGRFSGRQFSNSRSEMNVSTLELGDSALYLCASRSSSASTDTQYFGPGTRLTVL.

This sequence joins TRBV20-1 and TRBJ2-3, with TRBD2 identical over 7 bases. The CDR3 runs to 13 residues. With V trimmed by 4 bases and J by 7 bases, 8 bases remained unmatched. The germline V gene has CDR1 DFQATT and CDR2 SNEGSKA (reference sequence). CDR3 nucleotide sequence: TGCAGTGCTACCCTCGGGGGGATATATACGCAGTATTTT. It codes for CSATLGGIYTQYF.

In its sample, this clonotype was seen many times. V is TRBV21-1 and J is TRBJ1-2. TRBV21-1 is a recognized pseudogene. The CDR3 is made up of 15 amino acids. The CDR3 DNA reads as TGTGCCAGCAGCAAACGGCCCTTCTCCCCCTATGGCTACACCTTC. Amino acid sequence: CASSKRPFSPYGYTF.

The CDR3 spells CSAAGSETQYF. The CDR3 coding sequence is TGCAGTGCTGCGGGGTCAGAGACCCAGTACTTC. This chain uses TRBV20-1 with TRBJ2-5, with TRBD2 as a possible D gene (6 bases). Germline V gene lookup returns CDR1 DFQATT and CDR2 SNEGSKA (reference sequence). Between the trimmed V and J ends, which lost 5 bases and 4 bases, there was a span of 8 bases. The CDR3 loop spans 11 amino acids.

The chain carries TRBV10-3 and TRBJ2-3; D is unresolved. Trimming took 4 bases from V and 5 from J, leaving 13 bases between them. There are 14 residues in the CDR3. The germline V gene encodes CDR1 ENHRY and CDR2 SYGVKD. CDR3 DNA sequence: TGTGCCATCAGTGCCCCGGGTGGTGGAGATACGCAGTATTTT. Its translation: CAISAPGGGDTQYF.

The chain has TRBV10-3 and TRBJ2-3; D is undetermined. Trimming took off 3 bases at V and 2 bases at J, with 9 bases between the two ends. The length of the CDR3 is 14 residues. Germline CDR1 reads ENHRY; CDR2 reads SYGVKD. This CDR3 reads CAISDSRDTDTQYF. In DNA, the CDR3 is TGTGCCATCAGTGATAGTAGGGACACAGATACGCAGTATTTT.

J is TRBJ1-4 and V is TRBV7-9; the match to TRBD1 covers 7 bases. Germline V gene data show CDR1 as SEHNR and CDR2 as FQNEAQ (reference sequence). V gave up 5 bases and J gave up 7 bases; unmatched junction bases: 4. This CDR3 contains 13 residues. The CDR3, as DNA: TGTGCCAGCAGCCCCTGGGACAGTGAAAAACTGTTTTTT. Translated, it gives CASSPWDSEKLFF.

The gene calls are TRBV11-1 and TRBJ2-7; no reliable D call. With 1 base removed from V and 3 bases from J, the gap between germline ends came to 13 bases. The CDR3 consists of 15 residues. In germline, CDR1 is SGHAT, CDR2 FQDESV (reference sequence). The CDR3 loop is CASSLGSASYYEQYF. In nucleotides, the CDR3 is TGTGCCAGCAGCTTAGGGTCGGCCTCCTACTACGAGCAGTACTTC.

The table lists this clonotype with a few counts. The chain uses TRBV7-8 and TRBJ2-3; D not resolved. The CDR3 has 14 amino acids. Deletions cut 1 base from V and 1 base from J, with 6 bases between. Germline V gene lookup returns CDR1 SGHVS and CDR2 FQNEAQ. Here the CDR3 DNA reads TGTGCCAGCAGCTTAGTCCCCGGCACAGATACGCAGTATTTT. This codes for CASSLVPGTDTQYF.

The genes are TRBV20-1 and TRBJ1-1; 9 bases fit TRBD1. Germline lookup yields CDR1 DFQATT and CDR2 SNEGSKA (reference sequence). This CDR3 spans 15 amino acids. After removal of 4 bases from V and 5 bases from J, the junction contained 11 bases not matched to a gene. CDR3 loop: CSAIAGTGWNTEAFF. CDR3 nucleotide sequence: TGCAGTGCTATAGCAGGGACAGGGTGGAATACTGAAGCTTTCTTT.

This clonotype was counted many times. This chain connects TRBV12-3 or TRBV12-4 to TRBJ2-5, with 10 nucleotides matching TRBD2. CDR3 length: 16 residues. J was trimmed by 4 bases and V by 3 bases; bases with no gene match: 8. CDR3 bases: TGTGCCAGCAGTTTTAGCGGGAGGAATAATGGAGAGACCCAGTACTTC. Residues: CASSFSGRNNGETQYF.

V is TRBV6-1 and J is TRBJ2-1, with a weak D call TRBD1 (5 bases). V dropped 6 bases and J dropped 7 bases, with 19 bases sitting between them. CDR1 and CDR2 from the germline V gene are MNHNS and SASEGT. This CDR3 comprises 15 residues. The CDR3 protein is CASRKPQVSVNEQFF. CDR3 DNA: TGTGCCAGCAGGAAACCACAGGTTTCCGTAAATGAGCAGTTCTTC.

The chain recombines TRBV10-3 with TRBJ1-4; TRBD1 matches 7 bases. The CDR3 contains 16 residues. V lost 3 bases to trimming and J lost 5 bases; unmatched junction nucleotides: 9. CDR1 is ENHRY, CDR2 SYGVKD, per germline. The CDR3 reads CAISDKGAGGNEKLFF. The CDR3 DNA reads as TGTGCCATCAGTGACAAGGGGGCAGGGGGGAATGAAAAACTGTTTTTT.

This clonotype has just a few counts. The chain employs TRBV5-1 and TRBJ2-1; weak D call: TRBD1 (6 bases). Germline V CDR1 and CDR2: SGHRS, YFSETQ. The CDR3 is 15 amino acids. V lost 4 bases and J lost 2, with 13 bases in between. This CDR3 is CASSNPGTPYNEQFF. In DNA, the CDR3 is TGCGCCAGCAGCAACCCCGGGACACCCTACAATGAGCAGTTCTTC.

Comment on this clonotype: The limits of the CDR3 on the DNA are not certain, so only TCRdb's listed CDR3 is given. The chain recombines TRBV11-1 with TRBJ2-2; whether TRBD1, the table's D call, matches the DNA was not checked. Germline CDR1 SGHAT, CDR2 FQDESV (reference sequence). The CDR3 numbers 21 amino acids, ends counted. The CDR3 protein is CASSLGGRLHRGAVFWRELFF.

This clonotype came up many times. J is TRBJ1-5 and V is TRBV19; possible D gene TRBD1, 5 bases. The CDR3 runs 14 residues. Trimming shortened V by 4 bases and J by 6 bases, and 13 bases separated the two germline ends. The germline gives CDR1 LNHDA, CDR2 SQIVND (reference sequence). The DNA for the CDR3 is TGTGCCAGTAGTACTACAGGTAGAGGTCAGCCCCAGCATTTT. This sequence encodes CASSTTGRGQPQHF.

This clonotype has only a few counts. The J gene is TRBJ1-1, the V gene TRBV18, with 7 bases matching TRBD1. The CDR3 spans 14 residues. The germline V gene has CDR1 KGHSH and CDR2 LQKENI. V gave up 4 bases and J gave up 2 bases; unmatched junction bases: 4. CDR3 bases: TGTGCCAGCTCACTACAGGGGATCAACACTGAAGCTTTCTTT. Translation gives CASSLQGINTEAFF.

This chain links TRBV3-1 with TRBJ2-7; 10 bases map to TRBD1. Germline loops: CDR1 LGHDT, CDR2 YNNKEL (reference sequence). V shed 0 bases, J shed 2 bases, and the junction held 7 bases outside the gene matches. This CDR3 has 17 residues. The CDR3 protein is CASSQDYSGTGAYEQYF. The CDR3 DNA is TGTGCCAGCAGCCAAGATTATTCCGGGACAGGGGCCTACGAGCAGTACTTC.

This chain uses TRBV5-5 with TRBJ1-1, with 11 positions matching TRBD1. Germline CDR1 reads SGHKS; CDR2 reads YYEKEE (reference sequence). The CDR3 spans 15 residues. V was pared by 4 bases and J by 1 base, with 3 bases of the junction left unmatched. The CDR3 sequence is CASSRDRGTNTEAFF. The DNA of the CDR3 is TGTGCCAGCAGCCGGGACAGGGGGACGAACACTGAAGCTTTCTTT.

The V call is TRBV7-8, the J call TRBJ2-2; tentatively, D is TRBD2 (6 bases). CDR1 is SGHVS, CDR2 FQNEAQ, per germline. Trimming cost V 5 bases and J 3 bases, with 16 bases left between them. This CDR3 spans 16 amino acids. CDR3 region: CASSNPTRRDTGELFF. CDR3 coding DNA: TGTGCCAGCAGCAATCCGACTAGAAGGGACACCGGGGAGCTGTTTTTT.

This clonotype appeared many times. The chain employs TRBV20-1 and TRBJ2-1; D perhaps matches TRBD2 (6 bases). V dropped 0 bases and J dropped 1 base, with 16 bases sitting between them. Looked up from germline, CDR1 is DFQATT and CDR2 is SNEGSKA (reference sequence). This CDR3 contains 17 residues. The CDR3: CSARDRREARSYNEQFF. The CDR3 nucleotides read TGCAGTGCTAGAGATCGGAGGGAGGCTAGGTCCTACAATGAGCAGTTCTTC.

The rearrangement joins TRBV29-1 to TRBJ2-7; D may be TRBD2 (5 bases). The CDR3 sequence is 11 residues long. The V gene lost 8 bases and the J gene lost 3 bases, with 11 bases spanning the gap. In germline, CDR1 is SQVTM, CDR2 ANQGSEA. CDR3 sequence: CSFGRGYEQYF. The CDR3 DNA reads TGCAGCTTTGGACGGGGCTACGAGCAGTACTTC.

This clonotype was picked up many times. The J gene is TRBJ2-1, the V gene TRBV29-1; the match to TRBD2 covers 7 bases. Germline loops: CDR1 SQVTM, CDR2 ANQGSEA. The length of the CDR3 is 13 residues. V dropped 4 bases and J dropped 7; count of bases not matched to a gene: 7. The CDR3 spells CSVAAGWENEQFF. The CDR3 DNA is TGCAGCGTTGCAGCGGGATGGGAGAATGAGCAGTTCTTC.

This clonotype turned up a few times. This sequence joins TRBV6-2 or TRBV6-3 and TRBJ2-2; TRBD1 agrees at 7 bases. V trimming: 4 bases; J trimming: 5 bases; junction bases outside the gene matches: 4. The CDR3 is 14 amino acids. Germline CDR1 is MNHEY and CDR2 is SVGEGT. CDR3 protein: CASSWDSRTGELFF. The CDR3 DNA sequence: TGTGCCAGCAGTTGGGACAGTAGGACCGGGGAGCTGTTTTTT.

This clonotype has ten or more counts. The chain couples TRBV20-1 to TRBJ1-1, with 7 bases that match TRBD1. The V and J ends lost 5 bases and 1 base, in that order; junction bases with no gene match: 4. The germline V gene encodes CDR1 DFQATT and CDR2 SNEGSKA (reference sequence). The CDR3 contains 13 residues. The CDR3 loop reads CSAPGQSNTEAFF. CDR3 coding DNA: TGCAGTGCTCCGGGACAGTCGAACACTGAAGCTTTCTTT.

Details on this clonotype: This may be a read error: a much more frequent sequence differs by one nucleotide. DNA for the CDR3: TGCGCCGGCAGCCAAGCCCCCAGCACAGATACGCAGTATTTT. This encodes CAGSQAPSTDTQYF. This chain links TRBV4-1 with TRBJ2-3; no clear D. CDR1 is MGHRA, CDR2 YSYEKL, per germline. This CDR3 spans 14 amino acids.

This clonotype was counted a few times. The J gene is TRBJ2-1, the V gene TRBV28, with 14 bases fitting TRBD2. V was clipped by 10 bases and J by 6 bases; unmatched bases: 8. CDR3 length: 15 residues. The V gene's germline CDR1 is MDHEN and CDR2 SYDVKM. The CDR3 DNA sequence: TGTGCCACTATTAAGGGACTAGCGGGAGTCAATGAGCAGTTCTTC. Its translation: CATIKGLAGVNEQFF.